This T cell receptor beta chain was recorded in a study of cytomegalovirus exposure and HLA in healthy donors. Study-wide results and caveats: Researchers reported in a later analysis that common viral pathogens appeared linked to several top clusters.

Concerning this clone itself: Its antigen is currently unknown. Other DNA sequences in this sample translate to the same CDR3.

Primers: 60 Vbeta forward and 13 Jbeta reverse. Here immunoSEQ multiplex PCR was the method, and the copy in TCRdb shows in-frame clones only, minus some. This sample has some 160,000 clones; 77% occur once, and the top ten carry 1.6%. Unmatched junction bases numbered 6, after V lost 0 bases and J lost 7 bases. The CDR3 has 15 amino acids. Germline V gives CDR1 SGHRS, CDR2 YFSETQ. Sequenced input: PBMCs. The J gene is TRBJ2-7, the V gene TRBV5-1, with 11 bases fitting TRBD1. This TCR came from a woman in her 30s in good health and CMV-seronegative. The CDR3 spells CASSLEGQGAGEQYF. The CDR3, as DNA: TGCGCCAGCAGCTTGGAAGGACAGGGGGCTGGGGAGCAGTACTTC.